The 10 T cell receptor beta chains given below trace back to one sample, sequenced in a study of T cells in Graves' hyperthyroidism and ophthalmopathy. It was RNA transcripts that yielded the amplified TCR beta CDR3 regions. HTBI primers were the set used in a first-round RT-PCR of the TCR CDR3. TCRdb reprocessed the multiplex PCR reads with MiXCR, giving one entry per CDR3 protein. The table has about 260,000 distinct CDR3 sequences, less than 30% seen once. The sample comprised blood. These receptors originate from a middle-aged man with Graves' hyperthyroidism that later progressed to Graves' ophthalmopathy.

The rearrangement uses TRBV6-1 and TRBJ1-5; D is undetermined. CDR1 MNHNS and CDR2 SASEGT come from the germline V gene. With 2 bases removed from V and 4 bases from J, the gap between germline ends came to 6 bases. The CDR3 consists of 13 residues. CDR3 coding DNA: TGTGCCAGCAGTGAACTGGGGAATCAGCCCCAGCATTTT. This encodes CASSELGNQPQHF.

CDR3 in amino acids: CASSTNRGQGTEAFF. The CDR3, as DNA: TGTGCCAGCAGTACAAACAGGGGGCAGGGCACTGAAGCTTTCTTT. The rearrangement links TRBV6-2 or TRBV6-3 to TRBJ1-1; TRBD1 matches at 9 bases. The CDR3 runs to 15 residues. V lost 5 bases and J lost 4; bases outside the gene matches: 8. Germline lookup yields CDR1 MNHEY and CDR2 SVGEGT.

The V gene is TRBV6-7, the J gene TRBJ2-7; D is unresolved. TRBV6-7 is an open reading frame, and its role is uncertain. Between the trimmed V and J ends, which lost 0 bases and 0 bases, there was a span of 9 bases. This CDR3 is built from 15 residues. DNA for the CDR3: TGTGCCAGCAGTTACTCGAGCAGGCCCTCCTACGAGCAGTACTTC. Residues: CASSYSSRPSYEQYF.

This clonotype has a count of ten or more. This chain connects TRBV3-1 to TRBJ2-7; 7 bases match TRBD1. V lost 4 bases and J lost 5; bases outside the gene matches: 5. The CDR3 length is 13 residues. Germline V gene lookup returns CDR1 LGHDT and CDR2 YNNKEL (reference sequence). The CDR3 DNA sequence: TGTGCCAGCAGCCTTAACAGGGGCAACGAGCAGTACTTC. It yields the protein CASSLNRGNEQYF.

In DNA form, the CDR3 reads TGTGCCAGCAGTGGAGATCCAACCATTCAGCCCCAGCATTTT. This gives the protein CASSGDPTIQPQHF. This chain uses TRBV6-1 with TRBJ1-5, with no clear D. Germline assignment: CDR1 MNHNS and CDR2 SASEGT. Trimming stripped 4 bases from V and 6 bases from J, with 13 bases between. There are 14 residues in the CDR3.

This clonotype was recorded many times. The rearrangement links TRBV30 to TRBJ1-2; 9 positions match TRBD1. Germline CDR1 GTSNPN, CDR2 SVGIG (reference sequence). Trimming at V came to 5 bases and at J to 5 bases, leaving 0 bases not matched to a gene. There are 11 residues in the CDR3. CDR3 in DNA: TGTGCCTGGGACAGGGGGTATGGCTACACCTTC. Translating it yields CAWDRGYGYTF.

The chain links TRBV28 to TRBJ2-5; 8 bases align to TRBD1. This CDR3 contains 16 residues. V dropped 5 bases and J dropped 1; count of bases not matched to a gene: 9. Germline CDR1 reads MDHEN; CDR2 reads SYDVKM. In DNA, the CDR3 is TGTGCCAGCAGTAAGAAGGGCAGGGGGCCCCAAGAGACCCAGTACTTC. Translation gives CASSKKGRGPQETQYF. Filled out from reference TRBV28 and TRBJ2-5, the complete variable domain reads DVKVTQSSRYLVKRTGEKVFLECVQDMDHENMFWYRQDPGLGLRLIYFSYDVKMKEKGDIPEGYSVSREKKERFSLILESASTNQTSMYLCASSKKGRGPQETQYFGPGTRLLVL.

This clonotype was observed many times. The chain uses TRBV2 and TRBJ2-7; tentative D call: TRBD2 (6 bases). The germline V gene has CDR1 SNHLY and CDR2 FYNNEI. The germline V and J ends were trimmed by 4 bases and 0 bases, with 13 bases remaining between them. The CDR3 length is 15 residues. The CDR3 loop reads CASSVDGGSSYEQYF. In nucleotides, the CDR3 is TGTGCCAGCAGTGTGGATGGGGGGAGCTCCTACGAGCAGTACTTC.

Ten or more counts support this clonotype. The chain joins TRBV6-4 to TRBJ1-5; D might be TRBD1 (5 bases). The length of the CDR3 is 13 residues. V was trimmed by 4 bases and J by 5 bases, leaving 9 bases between them. The germline gives CDR1 MRHNA, CDR2 SNTAGT. For the CDR3, the DNA is TGTGCCAGCAGTGTACAGGAAGATCAGCCCCAGCATTTT. Amino acids: CASSVQEDQPQHF.

Only a few counts were recorded for this clonotype. A junction boundary mismatches the germline segment, possibly from a read error. This chain uses TRBV12-3 or TRBV12-4 with TRBJ1-4; D possibly corresponds to TRBD1 (6 bases). The CDR3 contains 13 residues. The CDR3 sequence: CDSAQGQGEKLFF. CDR3 DNA: TGTGACAGCGCCCAGGGGCAGGGTGAAAAACTGTTTTTT.